These 16 T cell receptor beta chains were all obtained from the same sample, sequenced in a study of T cells after yellow fever vaccination. Using its own MiXCR run on the 5' RACE reads, TCRdb lists one record per CDR3 protein. The sample gives 100,000 to 150,000 distinct CDR3 sequences, about 8.2% of which show up once; 30% to 40% is in the top ten. Sequences were derived from CD8+ T cells sorted from PBMCs, sampled on the day of the yellow fever booster vaccination. The receptors derive from a man between 18 and 29 years old who received the YFV17D yellow fever vaccine.

CDR3 nucleotides: TGTGCCAGCAGTGAATCGGGGACAGGGGGCGGCTACACCTTC. It yields the protein CASSESGTGGGYTF. This chain links TRBV25-1 with TRBJ1-2; the match to TRBD1 covers 12 bases. From germline, CDR1 is MGHDK and CDR2 SYGVNS. The ends lost 1 base at V and 8 bases at J; junction bases unmatched: 2. The CDR3 extends over 14 amino acids.

V usage is TRBV4-1 and J usage is TRBJ1-3; D perhaps matches TRBD1 (6 bases). CDR1 and CDR2 (germline): MGHRA, YSYEKL. V was shortened by 0 bases and J by 4 bases, with 13 bases between the two germline ends. This CDR3 has 16 amino acids. The CDR3: CASSQESGGPGNTIYF. CDR3 in DNA: TGCGCCAGCAGCCAAGAGTCGGGGGGGCCCGGAAACACCATATATTTT.

This clonotype was seen only a few times. V usage is TRBV30 and J usage is TRBJ2-6; 9 nucleotides agree with TRBD1. J lost 2 bases, V lost 6 bases, and 5 bases had no gene match. The CDR3 consists of 15 residues. Germline values: CDR1 GTSNPN, CDR2 SVGIG (reference sequence). The CDR3 nucleotides read TGTGCCTGTCCGGGACAGGGAACTGGGGCCAACGTCCTGACTTTC. As protein: CACPGQGTGANVLTF.

The table lists this clonotype with a few counts. This sequence joins TRBV29-1 and TRBJ1-2, with unresolved D. The CDR3 consists of 13 residues. CDR1 is SQVTM and CDR2 is ANQGSEA in the germline V gene. The CDR3 reads CSVIFLDDYGYTF. The CDR3 nucleotides are TGCAGTGTCATCTTTTTGGATGACTATGGCTACACCTTC.

The table lists this clonotype with many counts. V is TRBV2 and J is TRBJ2-7; D not resolved. Germline V CDR1 and CDR2: SNHLY, FYNNEI. V was cut by 7 bases and J by 3 bases, with 13 bases left in between. The CDR3 has 13 amino acids. For the CDR3, the DNA is TGTGCCAGCACCAGCCTCACCAGCTACGAGCAGTACTTC. It codes for CASTSLTSYEQYF.

This clonotype was observed a few times. V is TRBV21-1 and J is TRBJ2-5; no check of the table's D call, TRBD1, against the DNA was made. TRBV21-1 is noted as a pseudogene. The CDR3 contains 19 residues. CDR3 nucleotide sequence: TGTGCCAGCAGCAAAGTCCTACAGGAGAAGATTGGGTACCAAGAGACCCAGTACTTC. It is translated as CASSKVLQEKIGYQETQYF.

The CDR3 sequence is CASSWGQGKTEAFF. CDR3 DNA sequence: TGCGCCAGCAGCTGGGGACAGGGGAAAACTGAAGCTTTCTTT. The rearrangement links TRBV4-1 to TRBJ1-1, with 10 bases identical to TRBD1. CDR1 and CDR2 (germline): MGHRA, YSYEKL. Trimming removed 5 bases from V and 5 bases from J; junction bases left unmatched: 5. The CDR3 length is 14 residues.

With respect to this clonotype: A single base separates this from a much larger clone, so it may be a read error. The chain recombines TRBV15 with TRBJ2-5; D is undetermined. The CDR3 is 15 amino acids. Germline CDR1 reads LNHNV; CDR2 reads YYDKDF (reference sequence). The CDR3 protein is CATTRDLGWSETQYF. The CDR3 coding sequence is TGTGCCACCACCAGAGATCTGGGGTGGAGCGAGACCCAGTACTTC.

The J gene is TRBJ2-7, the V gene TRBV29-1; D not resolved. Germline V CDR1 and CDR2: SQVTM, ANQGSEA. V was pared by 7 bases and J by 7 bases, with 14 bases between. The CDR3 spans 11 residues. The CDR3 region has the DNA TGCAGCGCAACCTATAGAAGAGAGCAGTACTTC. It translates to CSATYRREQYF.

This clonotype was detected only a few times. The chain joins TRBV28 to TRBJ1-2, with D perhaps TRBD1 (6 bases). The CDR3 extends over 12 amino acids. Germline loops: CDR1 MDHEN, CDR2 SYDVKM. V was trimmed by 7 bases and J by 3 bases, leaving 9 bases between them. CDR3 DNA: TGTGCCAGCAAAGGACAGTACTATGGCTACACCTTC. Its protein product is CASKGQYYGYTF.

This chain uses TRBV4-2 with TRBJ1-1; 7 bases map to TRBD1. This CDR3 region has 19 residues. The germline gives CDR1 LGHNA, CDR2 YNFKEQ. V trimming: 4 bases; J trimming: 1 base; junction bases outside the gene matches: 18. The CDR3 region has the DNA TGTGCCAGCAGCCTCCAACAGGGGCTAGAGGGCTCATGGAACACTGAAGCTTTCTTT. Protein sequence: CASSLQQGLEGSWNTEAFF.

In its sample, this clonotype was seen a few times. The chain is built from TRBV19 and TRBJ2-1; 7 bases align to TRBD1. CDR1 and CDR2 (germline): LNHDA, SQIVND (reference sequence). The CDR3 covers 14 residues. V lost 1 base and J lost 4; bases outside the gene matches: 1. The CDR3, as DNA: TGTGCCAGTAGTATAGGGACAGGATACAATGAGCAGTTCTTC. Encoded protein: CASSIGTGYNEQFF.

This clonotype was seen a handful of times. The chain uses TRBV12-3 or TRBV12-4 and TRBJ1-6; TRBD1 might be the D (6 bases). The CDR3 is 14 amino acids. Trimming removed 2 bases from V and 5 bases from J, with 7 bases in between. For the CDR3, the DNA is TGTGCCAGCAGTTTATCAGGGGATAATTCACCCCTCCACTTT. This gives the protein CASSLSGDNSPLHF.

The chain employs TRBV6-2 or TRBV6-3 and TRBJ2-3; D may be TRBD1 (5 bases). The CDR3 consists of 15 residues. The V gene lost 4 bases and the J gene lost 2 bases, with 13 bases spanning the gap. Germline V gives CDR1 MNHEY, CDR2 SVGEGT. Here the CDR3 DNA reads TGTGCCAGCAGTTCACTGAGACAGCACACAGATACGCAGTATTTT. It encodes CASSSLRQHTDTQYF.

The gene calls are TRBV19 and TRBJ1-4; D gene unclear. Germline CDR1 reads LNHDA; CDR2 reads SQIVND (reference sequence). This CDR3 has 15 residues. Trimming cost V 3 bases and J 0 bases, with 8 bases left between them. The CDR3 DNA follows: TGTGCCAGTAGTATTACTGGCCCAACTAATGAAAAACTGTTTTTT. The encoded protein is CASSITGPTNEKLFF.

This clonotype occurred many times. The CDR3 coding sequence is TGCGCCAGCAGCCAAGATCCCCCAGGGGGCCACTCACCCCTCCACTTT. Its protein is CASSQDPPGGHSPLHF. V gene TRBV4-1 combines with J gene TRBJ1-6, with 8 bases lining up with TRBD1. The CDR3 contains 16 residues. CDR1 is MGHRA, CDR2 YSYEKL, per germline. Trimming removed 0 bases from V and 10 bases from J; junction bases left unmatched: 8.